A single sample is the source of the 19 T cell receptor delta chains below, sequenced in a study of gamma-delta T cells after stem cell transplantation. TCRdb re-called the RT-PCR reads through CATT. Of 2,100 or so delta-chain clones listed, approximately 1.2% are singletons. Specimen: gamma-delta T cells. These receptors came from a human donor. It is not recorded whose cells these are; they may come from a transplant donor.

By share of the sample, this clone is medium-sized (0.01 to 0.1%). The chain employs TRDV2 and TRDJ1; 9 bases are shared with TRDD3. V dropped 1 base and J dropped 1; count of bases not matched to a gene: 15. Germline CDR1 and CDR2: GEAIGNYY and EKD. CDR3 size: 19 residues. The chain's CDR3 is CACDTITLGIRSGTDKLIF. CDR3 coding DNA: TGTGCCTGTGACACTATAACACTGGGGATACGCTCGGGCACCGATAAACTCATCTTT.

Comment on this clone: A far larger clone is one nucleotide away, so this likely arose from a read error. This specimen includes other DNA sequences encoding the same CDR3. V gene TRDV2 combines with J gene TRDJ3; D unresolved. V gave up 0 bases and J gave up 2 bases, with 16 bases separating them. The CDR3 sequence is 19 residues long. CDR1 and CDR2 from the germline V gene are GEAIGNYY and EKD. The CDR3 protein is CACDTVQVGSAWDTRQMFF. In DNA, the CDR3 is TGTGCCTGTGACACCGTGCAGGTAGGTAGCGCCTGGGACACCCGACAGATGTTTTTC.

Comment on this clone: Translating this DNA gives a protein that differs at residue 5 from the TCRdb one, which belongs to a much larger clone; a read error is likely, and the protein shown is this translation. The sample carries other DNA sequences with the same CDR3. J is TRDJ1 and V is TRDV2; TRDD3 agrees at 11 bases. Per germline, CDR1 GEAIGNYY and CDR2 EKD. The CDR3 consists of 18 residues. The ends lost 0 bases at V and 0 bases at J; junction bases unmatched: 8. The CDR3 sequence is CACDTLGDTLPHTDKLIF. The CDR3, as DNA: TGTGCCTGTGACACCCTGGGGGATACCCTCCCACACACCGATAAACTCATCTTT.

This clone showed up just a few times. A read error is likely here: a far larger clone is one base away. The chain recombines TRDV2 with TRDJ1, with TRDD3 matching 9 bases. V was clipped by 3 bases and J by 2 bases; unmatched bases: 21. The germline V gene has CDR1 GEAIGNYY and CDR2 EKD. This CDR3 comprises 20 residues. The CDR3 region is CACDPTSPVLGDGRTDKLIF. CDR3 DNA: TGTGCCTGTGACCCCACTTCCCCTGTACTGGGGGACGGTCGGACCGATAAACTCATCTTT.

This clone was recorded a few times. Only one base separates this from a far larger clonotype, so it likely reflects a read error. The sample has other DNA sequences that encode this CDR3 too. V is TRDV2 and J is TRDJ1, with 13 positions matching TRDD3. The CDR3 has 18 residues. The V gene's germline CDR1 is GEAIGNYY and CDR2 EKD. The V segment lost 0 bases and the J segment 2 bases; nucleotides outside the gene matches: 8. The CDR3 DNA reads as TGTGCCTGTGACACCCTTACTGGGGGATACGCGAGTACCGATAAACTCATCTTT. Protein product: CACDTLTGGYASTDKLIF.

This clone is classed as large. This CDR3 is also generated by other DNA sequences in the sample. This chain links TRDV2 with TRDJ1; 10 bases map to TRDD3. V trimming: 2 bases; J trimming: 2 bases; junction bases outside the gene matches: 16. The CDR3 sequence is 19 residues long. The germline V gene encodes CDR1 GEAIGNYY and CDR2 EKD. CDR3 in DNA: TGTGCCTGTGACAGCCTTGACTTTCCTACACTGGGGGATACCGATAAACTCATCTTT. As protein: CACDSLDFPTLGDTDKLIF.

This clone is termed large. The chain recombines TRDV2 with TRDJ1, with TRDD3 matching over 11 bases. The CDR3 has 18 amino acids. Germline assignment: CDR1 GEAIGNYY and CDR2 EKD. J was trimmed by 2 bases and V by 0 bases; bases with no gene match: 10. The CDR3 sequence is CACDTVGLGDTSTDKLIF. In DNA, the CDR3 is TGTGCCTGTGACACCGTAGGGCTGGGGGATACTTCGACCGATAAACTCATCTTT.

Comments on this clone: The translation of this DNA and the TCRdb protein of a much larger clone differ at residue 4, probably owing to a read error; the protein shown here is translated from the DNA. The chain employs TRDV2 and TRDJ1, with 12 nucleotides matching TRDD3. Germline V gene sequence: CDR1 GEAIGNYY, CDR2 EKD. The CDR3 totals 21 residues. Losses at the gene ends were 5 bases for V and 0 bases for J; bases not matched to a gene: 21. The CDR3 coding sequence is TGTGCCTGTGGCCCTCTGGGGGATACGCGTGGGAAAGGGATTTACACCGATAAACTCATCTTT. Its protein product is CACGPLGDTRGKGIYTDKLIF.

This clone rates as medium-sized. J is TRDJ1 and V is TRDV2, with 7 bases lining up with TRDD3. The CDR3 runs to 22 residues. The germline CDR1 and CDR2 sequences are GEAIGNYY and EKD. With 3 bases clipped from V and 0 bases from J, the junction kept 27 bases outside the gene matches. The CDR3 DNA reads TGTGCCTGTGACCCATTGGGAGGGCCTAAACTCGCTGGGGGTTCCTACACCGATAAACTCATCTTT. Residues: CACDPLGGPKLAGGSYTDKLIF.

Concerning this clone itself: The protein TCRdb lists belongs to a much larger clone and differs from this DNA's translation at residue 10, which points to a read error; the protein shown is made from the DNA. This sequence joins TRDV2 and TRDJ1; D gene ambiguous. V lost 3 bases to trimming and J lost 2 bases, with 24 bases between them. The CDR3 covers 18 residues. The germline CDR1 and CDR2 sequences are GEAIGNYY and EKD. The CDR3 nucleotides read TGTGCCTGTGACCCGGTTTCAGACAGGGGTACTCGGACCGATAAACTCATCTTT. This codes for CACDPVSDRGTRTDKLIF.

Concerning this clone itself: The protein given by TCRdb reflects a much larger clone and differs at residue 14 from this DNA's translation, likely from a read error; the protein shown is the DNA's translation. The gene calls are TRDV2 and TRDJ1; 13 positions agree with TRDD3. The J segment lost 0 bases and the V segment lost 3 bases, leaving 24 bases of the junction unmatched. Per germline, CDR1 GEAIGNYY and CDR2 EKD. The CDR3 is 23 residues long. The CDR3 DNA reads TGTGCCTGTGACTCGGTACTGGGGGATACGCGGGGAGGTAAGGGACCGTACACCGATAAACTCATCTTT. Encoded protein: CACDSVLGDTRGGKGPYTDKLIF.

With regard to this clone: A far more abundant clone sits one base away, making this likely a read error. The V call is TRDV2, the J call TRDJ1; TRDD3 matches at 9 bases. This CDR3 is built from 17 residues. Trimming at V came to 5 bases and at J to 2 bases, leaving 14 bases not matched to a gene. Germline V gene data show CDR1 as GEAIGNYY and CDR2 as EKD. CDR3 DNA sequence: TGTGCCTGTGGCCCGGTTAGAGACTGGGGGACGACCGATAAACTCATCTTT. Translation gives CACGPVRDWGTTDKLIF.

Judged by abundance, this clone is medium-sized. A read error is possible here, since a much larger clone lies one base away. The chain couples TRDV2 to TRDJ1; TRDD3 matches 9 bases. The CDR3 consists of 18 residues. Per germline, CDR1 GEAIGNYY and CDR2 EKD. This CDR3 reads CACDNILGDPKYTDKLTF. CDR3 DNA sequence: TGTGCCTGTGACAATATACTGGGGGACCCGAAGTACACCGATAAACTCACCTTT.

This clone ranks as large. This same CDR3 is encoded by further DNA sequences in the sample. The chain employs TRDV2 and TRDJ1; 7 bases fit TRDD3. CDR3 length: 16 amino acids. With 0 bases clipped from V and 8 bases from J, the junction kept 14 bases outside the gene matches. Germline CDR1 and CDR2: GEAIGNYY and EKD. In nucleotides, the CDR3 is TGTGCCTGTGACACCTTGGCTGGGGATAGCACCTTAAAACTCATCTTT. As protein: CACDTLAGDSTLKLIF.

Comments on this clone: The translation of this DNA and the TCRdb protein of a much larger clone differ at residue 11, probably owing to a read error; the protein shown here is translated from the DNA. This chain uses TRDV1 with TRDJ1; D is perhaps TRDD2 (5 bases). Trimming pared 1 base from V and 0 bases from J, leaving 21 bases between. Germline V gene lookup returns CDR1 TSWWSYY and CDR2 QGS. This CDR3 region has 19 residues. CDR3 residues: CALGEPPILLRVYTDKLIF. As DNA, the CDR3 is TGTGCTCTTGGGGAACCTCCTATTTTACTGAGGGTGTACACCGATAAACTCATCTTT.

Notes on this clone: Germline and junction disagree at one end, which may indicate a read error. J is TRDJ1 and V is TRDV2; 9 bases are shared with TRDD3. Germline-derived CDR1 and CDR2 are GEAIGNYY and EKD. The CDR3 loop spans 18 amino acids. CDR3 protein: CACDTLRSVGDSTDKLIF. DNA of the CDR3: TGTGCCTGCGACACTCTTCGCAGTGTGGGGGATAGCACCGATAAACTCATCTTT.

This clone was seen only a few times. A junction boundary mismatches the germline segment, possibly from a read error. The same CDR3 also results from other DNA sequences found in this sample. This chain uses TRDV1 with TRDJ1; the D is unclear. Germline V gene data show CDR1 as TSWWSYY and CDR2 as QGS. This CDR3 contains 16 residues. Written as DNA, the CDR3 is TGTGCTCTTGGGGTCCTGCTTACTCTCGGTACCGACAAACTCATCTTT. Protein: CALGVLLTLGTDKLIF.

This clone was picked up a small number of times. A far larger clone is only one base removed, so a read error is likely. This sample also contains other DNA sequences that code for the same CDR3. The chain carries TRDV2 and TRDJ1; 8 nucleotides line up with TRDD3. Germline assignment: CDR1 GEAIGNYY and CDR2 EKD. After removal of 1 base from V and 7 bases from J, the junction contained 22 bases not matched to a gene. There are 19 residues in the CDR3. The CDR3 nucleotides read TGTGCCTGTGACACTGTAAGCCTGGGGGAATTTATATCTTCTGGTAAACTCATCTTT. Protein product: CACDTVSLGEFISSGKLIF.

Worth noting for this clone: A single base separates this from a much larger clone, so it may be a read error. This chain connects TRDV2 to TRDJ1; D is unclear. V lost 3 bases and J lost 5, with 15 bases in between. This CDR3 is built from 14 residues. Germline V CDR1 and CDR2: GEAIGNYY, EKD. CDR3: CACDPLVLRDKLIF. The CDR3 region has the DNA TGTGCCTGTGACCCTCTCGTACTGAGGGATAAACTCATCTTT.